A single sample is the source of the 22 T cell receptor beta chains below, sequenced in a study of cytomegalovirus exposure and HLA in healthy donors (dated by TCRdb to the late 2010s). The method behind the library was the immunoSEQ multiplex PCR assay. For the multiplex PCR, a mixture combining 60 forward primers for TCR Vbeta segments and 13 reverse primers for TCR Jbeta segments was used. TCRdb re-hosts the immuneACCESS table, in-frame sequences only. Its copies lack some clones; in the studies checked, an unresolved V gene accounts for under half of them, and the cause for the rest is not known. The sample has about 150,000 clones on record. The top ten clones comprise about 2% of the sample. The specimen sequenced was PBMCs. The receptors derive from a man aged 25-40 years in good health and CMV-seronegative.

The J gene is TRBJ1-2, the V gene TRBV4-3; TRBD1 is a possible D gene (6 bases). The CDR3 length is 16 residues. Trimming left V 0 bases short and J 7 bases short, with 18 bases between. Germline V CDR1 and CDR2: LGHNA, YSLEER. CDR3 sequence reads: CASSQDTGRTVRGYTF. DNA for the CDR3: TGCGCCAGCAGCCAAGATACTGGCAGGACAGTCCGTGGCTACACCTTC.

CDR3 amino acids: CASSPPGGTQYF. CDR3 DNA sequence: TGTGCCAGCTCACCACCTGGAGGTACGCAGTATTTT. The V gene is TRBV18, the J gene TRBJ2-3, with D possibly TRBD2 on 5 matching bases. The V gene lost 0 bases and the J gene lost 8 bases, with 6 bases spanning the gap. Germline V CDR1 and CDR2: KGHSH, LQKENI. The CDR3 has 12 amino acids.

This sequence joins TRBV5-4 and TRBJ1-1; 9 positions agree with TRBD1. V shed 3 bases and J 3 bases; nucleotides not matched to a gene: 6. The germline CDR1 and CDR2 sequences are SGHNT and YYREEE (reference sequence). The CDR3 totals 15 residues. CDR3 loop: CASSYRTGEDTEAFF. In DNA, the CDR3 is TGTGCCAGCAGCTATAGGACAGGGGAGGACACTGAAGCTTTCTTT.

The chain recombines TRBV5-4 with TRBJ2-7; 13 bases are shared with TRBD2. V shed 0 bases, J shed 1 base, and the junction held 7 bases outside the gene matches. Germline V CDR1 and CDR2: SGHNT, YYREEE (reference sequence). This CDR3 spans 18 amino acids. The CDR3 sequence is CASSLEQTGLAGSYEQYF. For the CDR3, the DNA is TGTGCCAGCAGCTTGGAGCAAACGGGACTAGCGGGGTCCTACGAGCAGTACTTC.

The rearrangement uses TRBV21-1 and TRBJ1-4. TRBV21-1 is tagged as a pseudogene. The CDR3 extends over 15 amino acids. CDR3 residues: CASSKAGLTNEKLFF. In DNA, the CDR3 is TGTGCCAGCAGCAAAGCGGGACTCACTAATGAAAAACTGTTTTTT.

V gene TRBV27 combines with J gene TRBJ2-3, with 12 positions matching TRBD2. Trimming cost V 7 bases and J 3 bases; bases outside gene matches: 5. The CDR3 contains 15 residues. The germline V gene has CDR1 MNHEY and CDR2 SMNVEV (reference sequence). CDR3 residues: CASTLAGGVTDTQYF. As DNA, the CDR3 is TGTGCCAGCACCCTAGCGGGAGGGGTTACAGATACGCAGTATTTT.

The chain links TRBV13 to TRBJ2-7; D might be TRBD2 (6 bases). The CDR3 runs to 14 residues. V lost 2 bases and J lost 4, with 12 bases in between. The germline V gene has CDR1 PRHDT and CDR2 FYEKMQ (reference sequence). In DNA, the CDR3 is TGTGCCAGCAGCTTACGGGGGAGTCGGTACGAGCAGTACTTC. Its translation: CASSLRGSRYEQYF.

The CDR3 DNA is TGCGCCAGCAGCCAAGCTGGGGCGTGGTATGGCTACACCTTC. It codes for CASSQAGAWYGYTF. V gene TRBV4-1 combines with J gene TRBJ1-2; D is possibly TRBD1 (5 bases). The CDR3 is made up of 14 amino acids. The V end was cut by 1 base, the J end by 5 bases, with 11 bases between. Germline V gives CDR1 MGHRA, CDR2 YSYEKL.

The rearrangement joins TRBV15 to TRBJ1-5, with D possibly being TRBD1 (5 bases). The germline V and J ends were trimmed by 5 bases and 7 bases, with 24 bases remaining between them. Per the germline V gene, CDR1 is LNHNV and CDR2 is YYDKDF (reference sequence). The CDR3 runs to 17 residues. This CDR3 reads CATSVGGTRGYRQPQHF. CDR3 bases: TGTGCCACCAGCGTGGGTGGGACGCGGGGATATAGACAGCCCCAGCATTTT.

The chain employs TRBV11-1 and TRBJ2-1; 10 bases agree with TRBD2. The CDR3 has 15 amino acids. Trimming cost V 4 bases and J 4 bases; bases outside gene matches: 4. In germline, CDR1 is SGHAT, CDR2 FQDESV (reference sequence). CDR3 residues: CASSSLAGRYNEQFF. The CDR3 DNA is TGTGCCAGCAGCTCACTAGCGGGACGGTACAATGAGCAGTTCTTC. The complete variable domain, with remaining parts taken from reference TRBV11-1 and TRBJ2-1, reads EAEVAQSPRYKITEKSQAVAFWCDPISGHATLYWYRQILGQGPELLVQFQDESVVDDSQLPKDRFSAERLKGVDSTLKIQPAELGDSAMYLCASSSLAGRYNEQFFGPGTRLTVL.

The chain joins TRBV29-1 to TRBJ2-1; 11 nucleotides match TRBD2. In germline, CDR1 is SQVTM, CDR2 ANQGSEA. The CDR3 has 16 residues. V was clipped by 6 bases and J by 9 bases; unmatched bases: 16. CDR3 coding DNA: TGCAGCGTGAGCCGGGGGACTAGCGGAGGGGGAGGTGAGCAGTTCTTC. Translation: CSVSRGTSGGGGEQFF.

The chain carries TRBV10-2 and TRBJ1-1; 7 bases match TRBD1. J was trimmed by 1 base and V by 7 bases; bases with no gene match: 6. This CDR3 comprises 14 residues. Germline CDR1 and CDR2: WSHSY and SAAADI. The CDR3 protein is CASTPGTENTEAFF. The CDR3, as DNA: TGCGCCAGCACCCCTGGGACAGAGAACACTGAAGCTTTCTTT.

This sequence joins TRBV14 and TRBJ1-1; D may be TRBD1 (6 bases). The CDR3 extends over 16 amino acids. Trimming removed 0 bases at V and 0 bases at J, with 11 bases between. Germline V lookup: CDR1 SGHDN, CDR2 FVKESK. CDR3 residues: CASSQDFGGMNTEAFF. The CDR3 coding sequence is TGTGCCAGCAGCCAAGATTTTGGGGGCATGAACACTGAAGCTTTCTTT.

As DNA, the CDR3 is TGTGCCAGCAGCCCCTGGACGGGAATCTACGAGCAGTACTTC. It encodes CASSPWTGIYEQYF. The J gene is TRBJ2-5, the V gene TRBV5-6; D is possibly TRBD2 (5 bases). TRBJ2-7 explains the end of the DNA better; the J call may be wrong. This CDR3 is built from 14 residues. Germline loops: CDR1 SGHDT, CDR2 YYEEEE.

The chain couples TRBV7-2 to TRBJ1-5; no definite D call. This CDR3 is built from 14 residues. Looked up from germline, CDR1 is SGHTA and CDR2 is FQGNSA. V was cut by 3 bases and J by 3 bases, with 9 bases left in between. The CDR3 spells CASSLYSSNQPQHF. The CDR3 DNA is TGTGCCAGCAGCTTGTACAGCTCCAATCAGCCCCAGCATTTT.

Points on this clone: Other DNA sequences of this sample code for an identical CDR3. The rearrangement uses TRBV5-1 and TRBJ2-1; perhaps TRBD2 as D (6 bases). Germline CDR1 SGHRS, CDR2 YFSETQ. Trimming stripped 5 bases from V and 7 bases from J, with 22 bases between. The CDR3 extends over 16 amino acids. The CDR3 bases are TGCGCCAGCAGAAAATCCGGGACTGCGGGCGGGAATGAGCAGTTCTTC. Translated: CASRKSGTAGGNEQFF.

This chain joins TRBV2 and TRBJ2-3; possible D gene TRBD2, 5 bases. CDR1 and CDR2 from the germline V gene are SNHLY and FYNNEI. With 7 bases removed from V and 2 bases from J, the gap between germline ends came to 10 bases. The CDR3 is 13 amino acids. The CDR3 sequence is CASITTNTDTQYF. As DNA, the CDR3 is TGTGCCAGCATAACGACTAACACAGATACGCAGTATTTT.

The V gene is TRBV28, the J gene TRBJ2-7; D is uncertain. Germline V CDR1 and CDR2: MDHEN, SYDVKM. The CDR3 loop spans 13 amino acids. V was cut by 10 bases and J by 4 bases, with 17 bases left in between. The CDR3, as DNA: TGTGCCACCTCCCCCAATAGATATTACGAGCAGTACTTC. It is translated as CATSPNRYYEQYF.

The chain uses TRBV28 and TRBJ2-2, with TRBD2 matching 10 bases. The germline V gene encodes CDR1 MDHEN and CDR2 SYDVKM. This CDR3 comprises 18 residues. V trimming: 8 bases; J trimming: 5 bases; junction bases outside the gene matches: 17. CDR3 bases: TGTGCCAGCGCGCCCTGGGGGCTAGCGGGAGTTGGTACCGGGGAGCTGTTTTTT. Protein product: CASAPWGLAGVGTGELFF.

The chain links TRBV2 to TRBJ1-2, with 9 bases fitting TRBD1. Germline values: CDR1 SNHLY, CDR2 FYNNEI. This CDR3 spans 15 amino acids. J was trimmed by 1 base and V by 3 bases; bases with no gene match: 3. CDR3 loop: CASSEGTGINYGYTF. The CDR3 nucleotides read TGTGCCAGCAGTGAGGGGACAGGGATTAACTATGGCTACACCTTC.

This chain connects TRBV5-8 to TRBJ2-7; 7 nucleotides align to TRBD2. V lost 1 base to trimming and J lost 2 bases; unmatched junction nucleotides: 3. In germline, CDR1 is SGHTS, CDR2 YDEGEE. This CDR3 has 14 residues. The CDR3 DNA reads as TGTGCCAGCAGCTTGACCGCGGGGGCCTACGAGCAGTACTTC. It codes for CASSLTAGAYEQYF.

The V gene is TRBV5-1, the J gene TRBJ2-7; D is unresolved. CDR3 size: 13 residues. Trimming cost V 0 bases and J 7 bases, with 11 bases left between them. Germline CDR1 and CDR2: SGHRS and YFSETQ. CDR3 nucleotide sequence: TGCGCCAGCAGCTTGGGGGCTGCCTGGGAGCAGTACTTC. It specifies CASSLGAAWEQYF.